These 25 T cell receptor beta chains originate from one sample sequenced in a study of blood T cell repertoires in COVID-19. Using immunoSEQ multiplex PCR, the repertoire was profiled, and TCRdb retains in-frame clones only, with some absent. The repertoire includes 250,000 to 350,000 clones, 80% to 90% of them detected once, and approximately 8% sits in the top ten. The sample comprised peripheral blood. All receptors come from a woman aged 50 to 60 who had recovered from COVID-19.

The chain employs TRBV5-1 and TRBJ2-1; possible D gene TRBD1, 5 bases. The CDR3 covers 14 residues. Between the trimmed V and J ends, which lost 5 bases and 5 bases, there was a span of 14 bases. Germline lookup yields CDR1 SGHRS and CDR2 YFSETQ. The CDR3 reads CASSYPGRNNEQFF. In DNA form, the CDR3 reads TGCGCCAGCAGTTACCCAGGGCGAAACAATGAGCAGTTCTTC. Supplemented by reference TRBV5-1 and TRBJ2-1, the full variable domain reads KAGVTQTPRYLIKTRGQQVTLSCSPISGHRSVSWYQQTPGQGLQFLFEYFSETQRNKGNFPGRFSGRQFSNSRSEMNVSTLELGDSALYLCASSYPGRNNEQFFGPGTRLTVL.

The chain links TRBV5-4 to TRBJ2-3; TRBD2 might be the D (7 bases). This CDR3 contains 15 residues. The ends were cut back, 0 bases at V and 5 bases at J, with 13 bases in the middle. Germline CDR1 SGHNT, CDR2 YYREEE (reference sequence). CDR3 bases: TGTGCCAGCAGCTTGGCCTTCGGGGGGCAAGATACGCAGTATTTT. Its translation is CASSLAFGGQDTQYF.

The CDR3 DNA sequence: TGCGCCAGCAGCTTGGCCGTAGACACCGGGGAGCTGTTTTTT. Translated, it gives CASSLAVDTGELFF. This rearrangement joins TRBV5-1 to TRBJ2-2; no clear D gene. The germline gives CDR1 SGHRS, CDR2 YFSETQ. Trimming left V 0 bases short and J 3 bases short, with 6 bases between. The CDR3 has 14 amino acids.

CDR3 in DNA: TGTGCCATCAGTGCTGCACCTGCGGGGTTCTATGGCTACACCTTC. This codes for CAISAAPAGFYGYTF. J is TRBJ1-2 and V is TRBV10-3, with no clear D. The CDR3 has 15 amino acids. Germline CDR1 and CDR2: ENHRY and SYGVKD. V was trimmed by 4 bases and J by 4 bases, leaving 16 bases between them.

The rearrangement joins TRBV18 to TRBJ2-7, with TRBD1 matching over 9 bases. This CDR3 is built from 16 residues. Germline V gene sequence: CDR1 KGHSH, CDR2 LQKENI. V shed 3 bases, J shed 4 bases, and the junction held 10 bases outside the gene matches. CDR3 coding DNA: TGTGCCAGCTCACCCCAAACCGGGACAGGGACATACGAGCAGTACTTC. Translation: CASSPQTGTGTYEQYF.

The chain carries TRBV28 and TRBJ1-1; D is unclear. Trimming left V 10 bases short and J 3 bases short, with 6 bases between. CDR1 and CDR2 (germline): MDHEN, SYDVKM. The CDR3 has 10 residues. CDR3 nucleotides: TGTGCCACCCGGTACACTGAAGCTTTCTTT. This sequence encodes CATRYTEAFF.

The chain is built from TRBV27 and TRBJ2-1, with D tentatively TRBD2 (5 bases). This CDR3 has 15 amino acids. Trimming stripped 6 bases from V and 0 bases from J, with 12 bases between. CDR1 and CDR2 from the germline V gene are MNHEY and SMNVEV (reference sequence). CDR3: CASSLTRDSYNEQFF. The CDR3 nucleotides read TGTGCCAGCAGCCTAACTAGGGACTCCTACAATGAGCAGTTCTTC.

The chain carries TRBV6-2 or TRBV6-3 and TRBJ2-2; weak D call: TRBD1 (6 bases). With 0 bases removed from V and 5 bases from J, the gap between germline ends came to 19 bases. CDR3 length: 18 residues. Germline V gene data show CDR1 as MNHEY and CDR2 as SVGEGT. CDR3 sequence reads: CASSYSIIIQGVTGELFF. The CDR3 DNA reads as TGTGCCAGCAGTTACTCGATAATCATACAGGGCGTGACCGGGGAGCTGTTTTTT.

The V call is TRBV27, the J call TRBJ2-2, with TRBD2 as a possible D gene (5 bases). Trimming removed 11 bases from V and 4 bases from J, with 17 bases in between. This CDR3 comprises 14 residues. The V gene's germline CDR1 is MNHEY and CDR2 SMNVEV (reference sequence). CDR3 amino acids: CAARALAITGELFF. The CDR3 DNA is TGTGCCGCGAGGGCCCTAGCAATCACCGGGGAGCTGTTTTTT.

This clone was detected once. The rearrangement joins TRBV29-1 to TRBJ1-5; D is ambiguous. Germline loops: CDR1 SQVTM, CDR2 ANQGSEA. CDR3 length: 13 amino acids. Trimming took 4 bases from V and 3 from J, leaving 10 bases between them. The CDR3 DNA follows: TGCAGCGTTGTTGAGGGTGCCAATCAGCCCCAGCATTTT. Amino acid sequence: CSVVEGANQPQHF.

The chain employs TRBV5-3 and TRBJ2-1; TRBD2 matches 8 bases. TRBV5-3 is an ORF, with its function uncertain. The CDR3 consists of 16 residues. The V gene end was trimmed by 0 bases and the J gene end by 5 bases; junction bases not matched to a gene: 7. CDR3 sequence reads: CARSLGSGLVNNEQFF. CDR3 DNA sequence: TGTGCCAGAAGCTTGGGTTCGGGACTAGTAAACAATGAGCAGTTCTTC.

This clone is a singleton in its sample. The J gene is TRBJ2-1, the V gene TRBV24-1; 14 positions match TRBD2. Per germline, CDR1 KGHDR and CDR2 SFDVKD. The J segment lost 10 bases and the V segment lost 2 bases, leaving 6 bases of the junction unmatched. This CDR3 has 16 amino acids. CDR3 region: CATSDSGLAGVEEQFF. The CDR3 nucleotides read TGTGCCACCAGTGATTCGGGACTAGCGGGAGTGGAGGAGCAGTTCTTC.

V is TRBV4-2 and J is TRBJ1-2; maybe TRBD1 (6 bases). Germline CDR1 LGHNA, CDR2 YNFKEQ. The germline V and J ends were trimmed by 8 bases and 8 bases, with 24 bases remaining between them. This CDR3 region has 15 residues. CDR3 residues: CASHNGGGQSPGYTF. CDR3 DNA: TGTGCCAGCCATAATGGAGGAGGACAGTCACCCGGCTACACCTTC.

This clone was picked up one time. The genes are TRBV15 and TRBJ2-3; D may be TRBD2 (6 bases). The length of the CDR3 is 14 residues. Germline V gene sequence: CDR1 LNHNV, CDR2 YYDKDF (reference sequence). V lost 3 bases, J lost 3 bases, and 10 bases lay in between. CDR3 region: CATSRLGGTDTQYF. CDR3 nucleotides: TGTGCCACCAGCAGGCTGGGGGGTACAGATACGCAGTATTTT. The complete variable domain, with remaining parts taken from reference TRBV15 and TRBJ2-3, reads DAMVIQNPRYQVTQFGKPVTLSCSQTLNHNVMYWYQQKSSQAPKLLFHYYDKDFNNEADTPDNFQSRRPNTSFCFLDIRSPGLGDTAMYLCATSRLGGTDTQYFGPGTRLTVL.

The chain recombines TRBV11-2 with TRBJ2-5, with a tentative D call TRBD1 (5 bases). V gave up 7 bases and J gave up 2 bases, with 17 bases separating them. Germline CDR1 SGHAT, CDR2 FQNNGV. This CDR3 contains 15 residues. In DNA form, the CDR3 reads TGTGCCAGCAAAGTGACAGTCTTAGGACAAGAGACCCAGTACTTC. This encodes CASKVTVLGQETQYF. Based on the CDR3 plus reference TRBV11-2 and TRBJ2-5, the full variable domain is EAGVAQSPRYKIIEKRQSVAFWCNPISGHATLYWYQQILGQGPKLLIQFQNNGVVDDSQLPKDRFSAERLKGVDSTLKIQPAKLEDSAVYLCASKVTVLGQETQYFGPGTRLLVL.

This clone was picked up a small number of times. The chain is built from TRBV6-5 and TRBJ2-7; D gene unclear. CDR3 size: 11 residues. Germline-derived CDR1 and CDR2 are MNHEY and SVGAGI. Trimming stripped 9 bases from V and 1 base from J, with 7 bases between. CDR3 sequence: CASVRSYEQYF. The CDR3, as DNA: TGTGCCAGTGTGCGATCCTACGAGCAGTACTTC.

This chain links TRBV28 with TRBJ2-7; D not resolved. This CDR3 contains 13 residues. Per the germline V gene, CDR1 is MDHEN and CDR2 is SYDVKM. The germline V and J ends were trimmed by 5 bases and 1 base, with 9 bases remaining between them. Here the CDR3 reads CASSVAVSYEQYF. CDR3 nucleotide sequence: TGTGCCAGCAGTGTCGCGGTGTCCTACGAGCAGTACTTC.

The CDR3 DNA follows: TGTGCCAGCAGGTGGACAGACAGTGGGGGCTACACCTTC. Its translation: CASRWTDSGGYTF. The chain combines TRBV6-6 with TRBJ1-2; weak D call: TRBD1 (6 bases). The CDR3 is 13 amino acids. The germline V and J ends were trimmed by 6 bases and 8 bases, with 16 bases remaining between them. Looked up from germline, CDR1 is MNHNY and CDR2 is SVGAGI (reference sequence).

The V and J genes are TRBV7-2 and TRBJ2-7; 9 positions match TRBD2. The CDR3 is made up of 16 amino acids. J lost 4 bases, V lost 2 bases, and 9 bases had no gene match. Germline V lookup: CDR1 SGHTA, CDR2 FQGNSA. This CDR3 is CASSLYSSGGTYEQYF. The CDR3 region has the DNA TGTGCCAGCAGCTTATACAGCAGCGGGGGGACTTACGAGCAGTACTTC.

The chain has TRBV18 and TRBJ1-2, with a possible D match to TRBD1 (5 bases). Trimming shortened V by 6 bases and J by 4 bases, and 12 bases separated the two germline ends. The CDR3 spans 13 residues. Germline CDR1 reads KGHSH; CDR2 reads LQKENI. CDR3: CASSPGLGYGYTF. The DNA of the CDR3 is TGTGCCAGCTCCCCAGGGCTGGGCTATGGCTACACCTTC.

The chain uses TRBV28 and TRBJ2-2; unclear D gene. CDR1 is MDHEN and CDR2 is SYDVKM in the germline V gene. The CDR3 extends over 16 amino acids. Deletions cut 4 bases from V and 0 bases from J, with 12 bases between. CDR3: CASSSPSRANTGELFF. The CDR3 DNA follows: TGTGCCAGCAGTTCCCCCTCACGGGCGAACACCGGGGAGCTGTTTTTT.

J is TRBJ1-5 and V is TRBV28; perhaps TRBD1 as D (6 bases). Germline loops: CDR1 MDHEN, CDR2 SYDVKM. CDR3 length equals 15 residues. The V end lost 2 bases, the J end lost 8 bases, and 16 bases lay between the germline ends. DNA of the CDR3: TGTGCCAGCAGTTTAGAGGGGACAAGGCTTAAGCCCCAGCATTTT. Amino acids: CASSLEGTRLKPQHF.

V and J are TRBV6-5 and TRBJ1-2; D gene ambiguous. Trimming shortened V by 0 bases and J by 7 bases, and 18 bases separated the two germline ends. The germline gives CDR1 MNHEY, CDR2 SVGAGI. This CDR3 has 16 amino acids. In nucleotides, the CDR3 is TGTGCCAGCAGTTACTCAGCCATAATTGGTTCCGGTGGCTACACCTTC. Its protein is CASSYSAIIGSGGYTF.

This chain uses TRBV6-5 with TRBJ1-4; no reliable D call. The CDR3 totals 12 residues. Germline-derived CDR1 and CDR2 are MNHEY and SVGAGI. The ends were cut back, 6 bases at V and 8 bases at J, with 10 bases in the middle. Here the CDR3 DNA reads TGTGCCAGCAGGGGAGTGCGGGAAAAACTGTTTTTT. This translates into CASRGVREKLFF.

The DNA for the CDR3 is TGTGCCAGTAGTAGTCCGGGACAGCCCTCTGGAAACACCATATATTTT. Translated, it gives CASSSPGQPSGNTIYF. The V and J genes are TRBV19 and TRBJ1-3; 7 bases match TRBD1. Germline-derived CDR1 and CDR2 are LNHDA and SQIVND (reference sequence). V dropped 4 bases and J dropped 0; count of bases not matched to a gene: 6. The CDR3 spans 16 residues.